The 16 T cell receptor beta chains in this list originate from one sample, sequenced in a study of blood T cells in healthy people across ages. Sample-barcoded 5' priming and a J-beta primer mix drove a second PCR of 7 to 11 cycles. TCRdb processed the 5' RACE reads anew with MiXCR; each CDR3 protein has one entry. Seen here are roughly 800,000 distinct CDR3 sequences, roughly 25% observed once, and the top ten hold approximately 2.9%. Another study also made use of these data, one on T cells of mothers and their children.

Material: blood. Every receptor here comes from a boy between 10 and 17 years old in good health.

The CDR3 region has the DNA TGTGCCAGCAGTACCGGACGGGGGTCGCATTCACCCCTCCACTTT. This gives the protein CASSTGRGSHSPLHF. The chain recombines TRBV6-1 with TRBJ1-6; TRBD1 is a possible D gene (5 bases). The CDR3 spans 15 residues. The V end lost 5 bases, the J end lost 8 bases, and 16 bases lay between the germline ends. In germline, CDR1 is MNHNS, CDR2 SASEGT.

This clonotype appeared once. This chain uses TRBV10-2 with TRBJ1-2; D gene uncertain. CDR3 length: 13 residues. The germline CDR1 and CDR2 sequences are WSHSY and SAAADI. V was cut by 5 bases and J by 7 bases, with 14 bases left in between. The CDR3 here is CASSLGPEGGYTF. The CDR3 nucleotides read TGCGCCAGCAGTTTGGGCCCTGAGGGTGGCTACACCTTC.

This clonotype was seen ten or more times. V and J are TRBV18 and TRBJ2-5, with TRBD2 matching 7 bases. The CDR3 is made up of 14 amino acids. J lost 4 bases, V lost 3 bases, and 5 bases had no gene match. CDR1 and CDR2 (germline): KGHSH, LQKENI. The CDR3 DNA is TGTGCCAGCTCACCGGGGGGGAAGCGAGAGACCCAGTACTTC. Protein sequence: CASSPGGKRETQYF.

The J gene is TRBJ1-2, the V gene TRBV10-3; D is undetermined. Germline V CDR1 and CDR2: ENHRY, SYGVKD. V was shortened by 3 bases and J by 3 bases, with 8 bases between the two germline ends. The CDR3 runs 13 residues. CDR3 in amino acids: CAISEWPDYGYTF. CDR3 coding DNA: TGTGCCATCAGTGAATGGCCCGACTATGGCTACACCTTC.

A few counts support this clonotype. V gene TRBV7-3 combines with J gene TRBJ2-2; 8 nucleotides match TRBD1. Germline loops: CDR1 SGHTA, CDR2 FQGTGA. This CDR3 is built from 17 residues. J lost 4 bases, V lost 10 bases, and 17 bases had no gene match. DNA for the CDR3: TGTGCCACCATAACCGGACGCAGGGGGCTTGGCACCGGGGAGCTGTTTTTT. Translated: CATITGRRGLGTGELFF.

The CDR3, as DNA: TGCAGTGCTTCCAGGACGGAGTACTATGGCTACACCTTC. Protein: CSASRTEYYGYTF. The chain couples TRBV20-1 to TRBJ1-2; D gene uncertain. The CDR3 totals 13 residues. Germline loops: CDR1 DFQATT, CDR2 SNEGSKA (reference sequence). Trimming removed 5 bases from V and 3 bases from J, with 13 bases in between.

This clonotype has just a few counts. The chain has TRBV4-1 and TRBJ2-5, with 7 nucleotides matching TRBD2. Germline V gene lookup returns CDR1 MGHRA and CDR2 YSYEKL. The CDR3 covers 13 residues. Trimming took 4 bases from V and 5 from J; bases not matched to a gene: 4. CDR3 in amino acids: CASSRLAMETQYF. The DNA for the CDR3 is TGCGCCAGCAGCCGACTAGCCATGGAGACCCAGTACTTC.

In this sample, this clonotype turned up a few times. The chain has TRBV12-3 or TRBV12-4 and TRBJ1-1; 7 nucleotides agree with TRBD1. The junction had 11 bases not matched to a gene; V was cut back by 5 bases and J by 11 bases. The CDR3 has 13 amino acids. The CDR3 region is CASSPNREGAAFF. The DNA for the CDR3 is TGTGCCAGCAGTCCCAACCGGGAGGGGGCCGCTTTCTTT.

This clonotype was counted between two and nine times. The rearrangement joins TRBV10-2 to TRBJ2-3; tentatively, D is TRBD1 (5 bases). CDR1 is WSHSY and CDR2 is SAAADI in the germline V gene. This CDR3 is 15 amino acids long. Trimming took 6 bases from V and 5 from J, leaving 18 bases between them. The CDR3 nucleotides read TGCGCCAGCAGCCGCCTGGACACAACGGGAGATACGCAGTATTTT. Residues: CASSRLDTTGDTQYF.

V usage is TRBV7-2 and J usage is TRBJ2-5; D tentatively reads TRBD1 or TRBD2 (6 bases each). Germline V gives CDR1 SGHTA, CDR2 FQGNSA. The CDR3 is made up of 13 amino acids. V was cut by 4 bases and J by 9 bases, with 15 bases left in between. CDR3 in DNA: TGTGCCAGCAGCTCGGGAGTCAAGGGGGCCCAGTACTTC. This translates into CASSSGVKGAQYF.

This rearrangement joins TRBV28 to TRBJ2-7; weak D call: TRBD1 (5 bases). From germline, CDR1 is MDHEN and CDR2 SYDVKM. The CDR3 covers 16 residues. V gave up 4 bases and J gave up 0 bases, with 16 bases separating them. The DNA of the CDR3 is TGTGCCAGCAGTTCACAGGCCTCTTATACCTCCTACGAGCAGTACTTC. This sequence encodes CASSSQASYTSYEQYF. Together with reference TRBV28 and TRBJ2-7, the CDR3 gives the full variable domain: DVKVTQSSRYLVKRTGEKVFLECVQDMDHENMFWYRQDPGLGLRLIYFSYDVKMKEKGDIPEGYSVSREKKERFSLILESASTNQTSMYLCASSSQASYTSYEQYFGPGTRLTVT.

This clonotype was counted only a few times. The chain joins TRBV5-5 to TRBJ2-3; D unclear. This CDR3 region has 14 residues. Trimming removed 2 bases from V and 0 bases from J, with 7 bases in between. CDR1 is SGHKS, CDR2 YYEKEE, per germline (reference sequence). The CDR3 reads CASSFLPSTDTQYF. In DNA, the CDR3 is TGTGCCAGCAGCTTCCTACCTAGCACAGATACGCAGTATTTT.

This chain links TRBV21-1 with TRBJ1-4; TRBD1, as called in the table, went unchecked against the DNA. TRBV21-1 is flagged as a pseudogene. The CDR3 is 18 residues long. CDR3 residues: CASSKEKQEDAANEKLFF. In nucleotides, the CDR3 is TGTGCCAGCAGCAAAGAGAAACAGGAAGATGCGGCTAATGAAAAACTGTTTTTT.

This clonotype showed up just a few times. One end of the junction does not line up with germline, which may come from a read error. The rearrangement joins TRBV7-6 to TRBJ1-1; D gene uncertain. Germline assignment: CDR1 SGHVS and CDR2 FNYEAQ. This CDR3 is 14 amino acids long. CDR3 DNA sequence: TGTGCCAGCAGCTCCCACCCGGCGAACCCTGAAGCTTTCTTT. Protein product: CASSSHPANPEAFF. Together with reference TRBV7-6 and TRBJ1-1, the CDR3 gives the full variable domain: GAGVSQSPRYKVTKRGQDVALRCDPISGHVSLYWYRQALGQGPEFLTYFNYEAQQDKSGLPNDRFSAERPEGSISTLTIQRTEQRDSAMYRCASSSHPANPEAFFGQGTRLTVV.

The V gene is TRBV10-3, the J gene TRBJ2-3, with 10 nucleotides matching TRBD1. CDR3 length: 16 amino acids. CDR1 and CDR2 (germline): ENHRY, SYGVKD. J lost 5 bases, V lost 5 bases, and 10 bases had no gene match. Here the CDR3 reads CAISPSGTGDVDTQYF. The CDR3 coding sequence is TGTGCCATCAGTCCTTCCGGGACAGGGGATGTAGATACGCAGTATTTT.

This clonotype turned up a few times. The chain couples TRBV6-1 to TRBJ1-4, with 8 bases lining up with TRBD1. V dropped 2 bases and J dropped 4; count of bases not matched to a gene: 3. The germline CDR1 and CDR2 sequences are MNHNS and SASEGT. The CDR3 loop spans 15 amino acids. CDR3 nucleotides: TGTGCCAGCAGTGAACACAGGGGGTTTAATGAAAAACTGTTTTTT. Translation gives CASSEHRGFNEKLFF.